This T cell receptor (beta chain) was recorded in a study of T cell changes during pregnancy in multiple sclerosis. Measured with immunoSEQ multiplex PCR; TCRdb has only the in-frame clones, and not every one. The sample holds roughly 40,000 clones, about 91% seen once. CDR3 length: 13 amino acids. Trimming shortened V by 4 bases and J by 8 bases, and 11 bases separated the two germline ends. Germline CDR1 is MNHNY and CDR2 is SVGAGI (reference sequence). The V and J genes are TRBV6-6 and TRBJ1-4; a weak D match, TRBD1 (6 bases). This sequence was found in a female donor in good health, enrolled as a control in a pregnancy study. The starting material was CD4+ T cells from peripheral blood mononuclear cells, obtained after pregnancy. CDR3 in amino acids: CASSSGDNEKLFF. CDR3 coding DNA: TGTGCCAGCAGTTCCGGGGACAACGAAAAACTGTTTTTT.